These 32 T cell receptor beta chains were all obtained from the same sample, sequenced in a study of shared clonotypes between healthy human individuals. The assay was immunoSEQ multiplex PCR, and TCRdb's table has in-frame clones only and misses some. The sample includes around 1.9 million clones, around 93% seen only once; the top ten take 1.5% to 2%. Naive CD8 cells, CD45RO-negative and positively selected for CCR7, excluded terminally differentiated effector memory CD45RA+ cells. The source material was naive CD8+ T cells from PBMCs. The receptors were sampled from a man between 18 and 35 years old in good health. Some clones in this sample may be carry-over from other donors' samples.

The V and J genes are TRBV5-4 and TRBJ2-2, with D perhaps TRBD1 (6 bases). V lost 3 bases and J lost 4, with 13 bases in between. In germline, CDR1 is SGHNT, CDR2 YYREEE (reference sequence). This CDR3 is built from 15 residues. CDR3 in DNA: TGTGCCAGCAGCTCAGGGGTTCAAGGCACCGGGGAGCTGTTTTTT. Residues: CASSSGVQGTGELFF.

The chain couples TRBV9 to TRBJ2-7; the D is unclear. CDR1 and CDR2 from the germline V gene are SGDLS and YYNGEE. The CDR3 has 14 amino acids. V was clipped by 0 bases and J by 2 bases, with 9 bases between them. The CDR3 loop is CASSVGSIPYEQYF. The CDR3 DNA reads as TGTGCCAGCAGCGTAGGGTCCATCCCCTACGAGCAGTACTTC.

The CDR3 DNA reads TGCGCCAGCAGCCAAGGCGTCGGGACAGGGGAACAGACCCAGTACTTC. Translated, it gives CASSQGVGTGEQTQYF. V and J are TRBV4-3 and TRBJ2-5; 10 bases map to TRBD1. Germline V gene sequence: CDR1 LGHNA, CDR2 YSLEER. This CDR3 comprises 16 residues. V was clipped by 1 base and J by 6 bases; unmatched bases: 8.

The chain has TRBV9 and TRBJ1-5, with D possibly TRBD1 on 6 matching bases. The CDR3 has 17 residues. CDR1 and CDR2 (germline): SGDLS, YYNGEE. V dropped 0 bases and J dropped 3 bases, with 16 bases sitting between them. The CDR3 nucleotides read TGTGCCAGCAGCGTAGAGGGGACCCGGGGGCCCAATCAGCCCCAGCATTTT. This sequence encodes CASSVEGTRGPNQPQHF.

The rearrangement links TRBV7-7 to TRBJ2-5, with 14 bases fitting TRBD2. V shed 1 base and J 0 bases; nucleotides not matched to a gene: 13. Germline V gives CDR1 SSHAT, CDR2 FNYEAQ (reference sequence). The CDR3 spans 21 residues. CDR3 sequence: CASSLGGTSGRTMRHQETQYF. Here the CDR3 DNA reads TGTGCCAGCAGCTTAGGAGGGACTAGCGGGAGAACCATGCGACACCAAGAGACCCAGTACTTC.

This chain connects TRBV27 to TRBJ1-2; 7 bases map to TRBD1. J lost 6 bases, V lost 0 bases, and 7 bases had no gene match. Germline assignment: CDR1 MNHEY and CDR2 SMNVEV (reference sequence). There are 15 residues in the CDR3. CDR3 nucleotide sequence: TGTGCCAGCAGTTTATCAAGGAGGGGGCTAGATGGCTACACCTTC. Its translation is CASSLSRRGLDGYTF.

The chain combines TRBV7-8 with TRBJ2-1; 9 bases match TRBD2. With V trimmed by 5 bases and J by 4 bases, 6 bases remained unmatched. CDR3 length equals 15 residues. Germline V gives CDR1 SGHVS, CDR2 FQNEAQ. Here the CDR3 reads CASSPLREGYNEQFF. The CDR3 nucleotides read TGTGCCAGCAGCCCCCTGCGGGAGGGATACAATGAGCAGTTCTTC.

The V gene is TRBV13, the J gene TRBJ2-5; 10 bases match TRBD2. The CDR3 is made up of 16 amino acids. Per germline, CDR1 PRHDT and CDR2 FYEKMQ (reference sequence). V was clipped by 5 bases and J by 5 bases; unmatched bases: 11. CDR3 amino acids: CASSGASGSSGETQYF. Here the CDR3 DNA reads TGTGCCAGCAGCGGGGCTAGCGGGAGTTCAGGGGAGACCCAGTACTTC.

The chain joins TRBV4-1 to TRBJ1-3, with D perhaps matching TRBD1 (6 bases). The length of the CDR3 is 16 residues. V lost 3 bases to trimming and J lost 8 bases, with 20 bases between them. Germline V gene sequence: CDR1 MGHRA, CDR2 YSYEKL. CDR3 DNA sequence: TGCGCCAGCAGCCAGCCCCGGGGCAGGGGCAGGGACACCATATATTTT. Its translation is CASSQPRGRGRDTIYF.

The CDR3 DNA follows: TGTGCCAGCAGTGAAGGGTCCGCCGGGGAGCTGTTTTTT. Protein product: CASSEGSAGELFF. The V and J genes are TRBV25-1 and TRBJ2-2, with D hard to call. Trimming removed 2 bases at V and 6 bases at J, with 7 bases between. Germline CDR1 MGHDK, CDR2 SYGVNS. This CDR3 has 13 amino acids.

The chain has TRBV29-1 and TRBJ2-7, with TRBD1 matching 10 bases. Germline V gene sequence: CDR1 SQVTM, CDR2 ANQGSEA. V lost 2 bases, J lost 2 bases, and 6 bases stayed unmatched. The CDR3 runs 15 residues. DNA for the CDR3: TGCAGCGTTGAATGGGGACAGGGGATGCCCTACGAGCAGTACTTC. Its translation is CSVEWGQGMPYEQYF.

In DNA, the CDR3 is TGTGCCAGCAGCTCCGATGGGTTCACTAGCGGGGCGAGCACAGATACGCAGTATTTT. It specifies CASSSDGFTSGASTDTQYF. The rearrangement links TRBV28 to TRBJ2-3; TRBD2 matches 10 bases. Trimming took 6 bases from V and 0 from J; bases not matched to a gene: 15. Germline V gene lookup returns CDR1 MDHEN and CDR2 SYDVKM. The CDR3 is 19 amino acids.

This rearrangement joins TRBV28 to TRBJ2-6; D remains ambiguous. The germline gives CDR1 MDHEN, CDR2 SYDVKM. Trimming left V 7 bases short and J 4 bases short, with 5 bases between. CDR3 length: 12 amino acids. The DNA of the CDR3 is TGTGCCAGCACTCCCGGGGCCAACGTCCTGACTTTC. It translates to CASTPGANVLTF.

A word on this clone: This CDR3 is also generated by other DNA sequences in the sample. The chain recombines TRBV9 with TRBJ2-3; D uncertain. With 0 bases removed from V and 0 bases from J, the gap between germline ends came to 8 bases. Per the germline V gene, CDR1 is SGDLS and CDR2 is YYNGEE. The CDR3 is 15 amino acids. The CDR3 reads CASSVVGFSTDTQYF. The CDR3 DNA sequence: TGTGCCAGCAGCGTAGTCGGTTTCAGCACAGATACGCAGTATTTT.

The rearrangement links TRBV27 to TRBJ1-4; tentative D call: TRBD1 (6 bases). Deletions cut 6 bases from V and 3 bases from J, with 11 bases between. CDR3 length: 14 residues. Per germline, CDR1 MNHEY and CDR2 SMNVEV (reference sequence). CDR3 in DNA: TGTGCCAGCAGGCTAGGGGGGGCTAATGAAAAACTGTTTTTT. This gives the protein CASRLGGANEKLFF. Drawing the rest from reference TRBV27 and TRBJ1-4, the complete variable domain is EAQVTQNPRYLITVTGKKLTVTCSQNMNHEYMSWYRQDPGLGLRQIYYSMNVEVTDKGDVPEGYKVSRKEKRNFPLILESPSPNQTSLYFCASRLGGANEKLFFGSGTQLSVL.

In its sample, this clone was seen a few times. The chain links TRBV28 to TRBJ1-5; the match to TRBD1 covers 7 bases. From germline, CDR1 is MDHEN and CDR2 SYDVKM. Trimming took 4 bases from V and 6 from J; bases not matched to a gene: 3. This CDR3 spans 13 amino acids. The CDR3, as DNA: TGTGCCAGCAGTTGGGACAGTCTTCAGCCCCAGCATTTT. Amino acid sequence: CASSWDSLQPQHF.

The rearrangement links TRBV6-5 to TRBJ2-7; D possibly corresponds to TRBD1 (6 bases). Germline CDR1 and CDR2: MNHEY and SVGAGI. V was trimmed by 2 bases and J by 3 bases, leaving 11 bases between them. The CDR3 contains 14 residues. CDR3: CASSYGVRGYEQYF. CDR3 DNA: TGTGCCAGCAGTTACGGGGTCAGGGGCTACGAGCAGTACTTC.

In regard to this clone: Other DNA sequences in the same sample also yield this CDR3. CDR3 amino acids: CASSSRYNEQFF. Written as DNA, the CDR3 is TGTGCCAGCAGTTCGCGCTACAATGAGCAGTTCTTC. The J gene is TRBJ2-1, the V gene TRBV27; D not resolved. The CDR3 length is 12 residues. Germline V CDR1 and CDR2: MNHEY, SMNVEV (reference sequence). V lost 4 bases, J lost 3 bases, and 4 bases lay in between.

This chain connects TRBV2 to TRBJ2-1; tentative D call: TRBD2 (7 bases). Trimming took off 6 bases at V and 4 bases at J, with 19 bases between the two ends. CDR1 is SNHLY and CDR2 is FYNNEI in the germline V gene. The CDR3 has 16 amino acids. Written as DNA, the CDR3 is TGTGCCAGCAGCCCGGGGGGCGGGACGGTATACAATGAGCAGTTCTTC. Translating gives CASSPGGGTVYNEQFF.

With regard to this clone: The sample contains more than one DNA sequence encoding this CDR3. The chain couples TRBV30 to TRBJ1-1; unclear D gene. CDR3 length: 11 amino acids. Per germline, CDR1 GTSNPN and CDR2 SVGIG (reference sequence). Trimming cost V 5 bases and J 1 base, with 5 bases left between them. The CDR3 nucleotides read TGTGCCTGGGCCAGGAACACTGAAGCTTTCTTT. Translating gives CAWARNTEAFF.

The chain carries TRBV27 and TRBJ2-3, with 12 nucleotides matching TRBD2. Germline loops: CDR1 MNHEY, CDR2 SMNVEV (reference sequence). The CDR3 spans 18 residues. The V and J ends lost 3 bases and 0 bases, in that order; junction bases with no gene match: 7. The CDR3 bases are TGTGCCAGCAGTTTCCTAGCGGGAGGGACGTCTAGCACAGATACGCAGTATTTT. Amino acids: CASSFLAGGTSSTDTQYF.

The chain is built from TRBV30 and TRBJ2-1; 7 nucleotides line up with TRBD2. CDR1 and CDR2 from the germline V gene are GTSNPN and SVGIG (reference sequence). With V trimmed by 1 base and J by 4 bases, 7 bases remained unmatched. This CDR3 region has 15 residues. CDR3 coding DNA: TGTGCCTGGAGTGCACCCAGGGAGGGATACAATGAGCAGTTCTTC. This codes for CAWSAPREGYNEQFF.

The chain links TRBV4-1 to TRBJ2-7; no clear D. The germline CDR1 and CDR2 sequences are MGHRA and YSYEKL. The CDR3 has 13 amino acids. The V gene lost 1 base and the J gene lost 3 bases, with 7 bases spanning the gap. The CDR3 DNA reads TGCGCCAGCAGCCAAGTGGGATACTACGAGCAGTACTTC. Protein: CASSQVGYYEQYF.

The chain is built from TRBV15 and TRBJ2-7, with D unresolved. The CDR3 runs 13 residues. Between the trimmed V and J ends, which lost 1 base and 6 bases, there was a span of 10 bases. CDR1 and CDR2 (germline): LNHNV, YYDKDF (reference sequence). The CDR3 DNA sequence: TGTGCCACCAGCAGAGTTAGTGGTGGCGAGCAGTACTTC. Translated, it gives CATSRVSGGEQYF.

The chain uses TRBV2 and TRBJ2-7; TRBD2 matches 11 bases. V dropped 6 bases and J dropped 6; count of bases not matched to a gene: 10. The germline V gene has CDR1 SNHLY and CDR2 FYNNEI. This CDR3 is built from 15 residues. DNA of the CDR3: TGTGCCAGCAGAGCAACTAGCGGGAGAGCGGGCGAGCAGTACTTC. It codes for CASRATSGRAGEQYF.

The J gene is TRBJ2-3, the V gene TRBV6-1; D is unresolved. The length of the CDR3 is 16 residues. V lost 2 bases and J lost 5, with 17 bases in between. Germline V lookup: CDR1 MNHNS, CDR2 SASEGT. CDR3 sequence (DNA): TGTGCCAGCAGTGAAACCATAGGAGTAAGAGGAGATACGCAGTATTTT. Encoded protein: CASSETIGVRGDTQYF.

This chain connects TRBV27 to TRBJ2-7; the D gene is possibly TRBD1 (6 bases). Per germline, CDR1 MNHEY and CDR2 SMNVEV (reference sequence). The CDR3 contains 12 residues. V was shortened by 10 bases and J by 5 bases, with 15 bases between the two germline ends. CDR3 coding DNA: TGTGCCACCCGTGGCAGGGGCAACGAGCAGTACTTC. Encoded protein: CATRGRGNEQYF.

The chain couples TRBV10-2 to TRBJ2-1; D is unclear. The V gene's germline CDR1 is WSHSY and CDR2 SAAADI. CDR3 size: 13 residues. Trimming left V 8 bases short and J 1 base short, with 9 bases between. The CDR3 protein is CASARSSYNEQFF. CDR3 DNA sequence: TGCGCCAGCGCTAGGTCTTCCTACAATGAGCAGTTCTTC.

The gene calls are TRBV19 and TRBJ2-7; D not resolved. Germline CDR1 LNHDA, CDR2 SQIVND (reference sequence). The CDR3 runs to 16 residues. V was pared by 2 bases and J by 3 bases, with 17 bases between. The CDR3 spells CASSILTASSVYEQYF. CDR3 bases: TGTGCCAGTAGTATACTGACGGCCTCATCAGTCTACGAGCAGTACTTC. The full variable domain, its missing parts supplied by reference TRBV19 and TRBJ2-7, is DGGITQSPKYLFRKEGQNVTLSCEQNLNHDAMYWYRQDPGQGLRLIYYSQIVNDFQKGDIAEGYSVSREKKESFPLTVTSAQKNPTAFYLCASSILTASSVYEQYFGPGTRLTVT.

The chain combines TRBV7-8 with TRBJ2-7, with TRBD2 identical over 13 bases. V was pared by 4 bases and J by 5 bases, with 5 bases of the junction left unmatched. Germline V gene sequence: CDR1 SGHVS, CDR2 FQNEAQ. The CDR3 totals 15 residues. The CDR3 nucleotides read TGTGCCAGCAGCTCCGCCGGACTAGCGGGAGACGAGCAGTACTTC. Its protein is CASSSAGLAGDEQYF. Complete variable domain (other parts from reference TRBV7-8 and TRBJ2-7): GAGVSQSPRYKVAKRGQDVALRCDPISGHVSLFWYQQALGQGPEFLTYFQNEAQLDKSGLPSDRFFAERPEGSVSTLKIQRTQQEDSAVYLCASSSAGLAGDEQYFGPGTRLTVT.

J is TRBJ2-7 and V is TRBV6-1; 7 bases are shared with TRBD2. The ends lost 5 bases at V and 6 bases at J; junction bases unmatched: 4. The CDR3 loop spans 12 amino acids. Germline assignment: CDR1 MNHNS and CDR2 SASEGT. The CDR3 loop reads CASSSGALEQYF. As DNA, the CDR3 is TGTGCCAGCAGTAGCGGGGCCCTCGAGCAGTACTTC.

Only one count was recorded for this clone. J is TRBJ2-2 and V is TRBV15; 9 nucleotides match TRBD2. CDR3 size: 14 residues. Germline CDR1 and CDR2: LNHNV and YYDKDF (reference sequence). After removal of 5 bases from V and 5 bases from J, the junction contained 3 bases not matched to a gene. The CDR3 DNA reads TGTGCCACCAGCCCTAGCGGGAATACCGGGGAGCTGTTTTTT. Encoded protein: CATSPSGNTGELFF.